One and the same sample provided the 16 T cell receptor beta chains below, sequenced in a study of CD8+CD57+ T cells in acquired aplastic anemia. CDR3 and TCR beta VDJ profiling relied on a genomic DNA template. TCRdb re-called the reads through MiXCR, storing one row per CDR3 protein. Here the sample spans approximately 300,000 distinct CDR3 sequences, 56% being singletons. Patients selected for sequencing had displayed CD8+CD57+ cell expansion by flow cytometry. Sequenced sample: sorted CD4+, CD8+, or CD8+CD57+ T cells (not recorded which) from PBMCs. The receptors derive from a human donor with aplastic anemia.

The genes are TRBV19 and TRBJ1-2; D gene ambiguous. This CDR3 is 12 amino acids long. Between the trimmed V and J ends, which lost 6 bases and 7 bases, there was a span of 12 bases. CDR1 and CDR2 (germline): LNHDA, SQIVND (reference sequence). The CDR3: CASSDFVFGYTF. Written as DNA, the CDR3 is TGTGCCAGTAGCGACTTCGTATTTGGCTACACCTTC.

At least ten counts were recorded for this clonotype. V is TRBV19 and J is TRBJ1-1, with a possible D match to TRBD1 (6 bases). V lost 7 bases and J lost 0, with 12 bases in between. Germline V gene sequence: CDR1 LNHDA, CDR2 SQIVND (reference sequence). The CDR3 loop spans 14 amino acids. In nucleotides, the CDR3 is TGTGCCAGTAACATGGGACACATGAACACTGAAGCTTTCTTT. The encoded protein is CASNMGHMNTEAFF.

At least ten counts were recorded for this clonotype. CDR3 protein: CASSPTGELFF. CDR3 DNA: TGTGCCAGCAGCCCCACCGGGGAGCTGTTTTTT. The chain uses TRBV25-1 and TRBJ2-2; D not certain. This CDR3 comprises 11 residues. V shed 6 bases and J shed 4 bases, with 3 bases lying between them. The germline gives CDR1 MGHDK, CDR2 SYGVNS.

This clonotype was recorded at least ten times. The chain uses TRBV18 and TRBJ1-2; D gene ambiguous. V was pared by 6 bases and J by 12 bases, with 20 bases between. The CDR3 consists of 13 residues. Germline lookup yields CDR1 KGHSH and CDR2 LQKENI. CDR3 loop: CASSPDNAVGHTF. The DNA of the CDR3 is TGTGCCAGCTCGCCAGACAACGCGGTGGGCCACACCTTC.

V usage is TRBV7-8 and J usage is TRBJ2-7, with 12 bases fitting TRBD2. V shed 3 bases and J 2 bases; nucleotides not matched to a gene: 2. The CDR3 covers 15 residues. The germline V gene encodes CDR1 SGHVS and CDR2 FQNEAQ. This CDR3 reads CASSFGLAGTYEQYF. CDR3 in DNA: TGTGCCAGCAGCTTCGGACTAGCGGGAACCTACGAGCAGTACTTC.

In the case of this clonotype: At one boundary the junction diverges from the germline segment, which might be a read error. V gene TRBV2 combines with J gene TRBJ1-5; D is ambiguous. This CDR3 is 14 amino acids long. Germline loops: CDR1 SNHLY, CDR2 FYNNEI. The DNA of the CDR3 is TGTGCCTGCAGTGATCTTTATAGCAATCAGCCCCAGCATTTT. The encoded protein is CACSDLYSNQPQHF. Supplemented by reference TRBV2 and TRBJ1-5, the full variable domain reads EPEVTQTPSHQVTQMGQEVILRCVPISNHLYFYWYRQILGQKVEFLVSFYNNEISEKSEIFDDQFSVERPDGSNFTLKIRSTKLEDSAMYFCACSDLYSNQPQHFGDGTRLSIL.

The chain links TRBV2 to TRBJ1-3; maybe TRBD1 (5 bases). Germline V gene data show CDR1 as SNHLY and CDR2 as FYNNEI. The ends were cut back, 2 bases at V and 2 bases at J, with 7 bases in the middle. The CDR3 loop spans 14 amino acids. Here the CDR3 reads CASSELGAGNTIYF. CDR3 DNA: TGTGCCAGCAGTGAACTGGGGGCTGGAAACACCATATATTTT.

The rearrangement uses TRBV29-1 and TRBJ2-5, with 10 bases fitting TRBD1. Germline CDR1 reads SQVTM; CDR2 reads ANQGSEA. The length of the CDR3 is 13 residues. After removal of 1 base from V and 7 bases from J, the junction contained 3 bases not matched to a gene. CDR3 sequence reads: CSVEAGDRGTQYF. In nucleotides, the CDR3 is TGCAGCGTTGAAGCGGGGGACAGGGGGACCCAGTACTTC. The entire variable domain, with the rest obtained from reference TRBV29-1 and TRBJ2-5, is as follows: SAVISQKPSRDICQRGTSLTIQCQVDSQVTMMFWYRQQPGQSLTLIATANQGSEATYESGFVIDKFPISRPNLTFSTLTVSNMSPEDSSIYLCSVEAGDRGTQYFGPGTRLLVL.

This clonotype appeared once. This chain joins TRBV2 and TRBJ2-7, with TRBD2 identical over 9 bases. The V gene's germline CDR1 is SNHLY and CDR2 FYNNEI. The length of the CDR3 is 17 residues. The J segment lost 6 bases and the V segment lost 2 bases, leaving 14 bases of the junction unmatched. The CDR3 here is CASSEMGGGATLSEQYF. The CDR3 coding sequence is TGTGCCAGCAGTGAAATGGGCGGGGGGGCCACCCTAAGCGAGCAGTACTTC.

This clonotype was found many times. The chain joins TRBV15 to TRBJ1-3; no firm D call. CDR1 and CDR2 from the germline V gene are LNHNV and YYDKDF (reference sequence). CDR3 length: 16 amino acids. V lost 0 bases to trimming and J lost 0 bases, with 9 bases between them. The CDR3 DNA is TGTGCCACCAGCAGAGAGAAGAGCAACTCTGGAAACACCATATATTTT. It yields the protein CATSREKSNSGNTIYF.

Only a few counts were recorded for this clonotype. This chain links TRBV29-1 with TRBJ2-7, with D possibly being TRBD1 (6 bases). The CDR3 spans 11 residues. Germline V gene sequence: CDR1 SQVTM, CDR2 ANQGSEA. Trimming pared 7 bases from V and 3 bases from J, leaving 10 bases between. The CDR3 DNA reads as TGCAGCGGGGGACAAGACTACGAGCAGTACTTC. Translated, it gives CSGGQDYEQYF.

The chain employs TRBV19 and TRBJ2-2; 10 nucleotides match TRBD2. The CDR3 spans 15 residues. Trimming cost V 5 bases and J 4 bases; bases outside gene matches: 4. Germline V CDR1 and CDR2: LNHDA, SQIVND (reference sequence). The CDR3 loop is CASSSRTSGTGELFF. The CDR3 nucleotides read TGTGCCAGTAGTTCCCGGACTAGCGGCACCGGGGAGCTGTTTTTT.

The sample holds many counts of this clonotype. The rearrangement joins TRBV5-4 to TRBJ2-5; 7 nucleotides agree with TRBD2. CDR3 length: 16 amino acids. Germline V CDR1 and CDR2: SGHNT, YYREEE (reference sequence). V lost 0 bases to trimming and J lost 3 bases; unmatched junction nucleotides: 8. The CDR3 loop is CASSLGMGGGEETQYF. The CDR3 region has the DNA TGTGCCAGCAGCTTGGGGATGGGGGGGGGGGAAGAGACCCAGTACTTC.

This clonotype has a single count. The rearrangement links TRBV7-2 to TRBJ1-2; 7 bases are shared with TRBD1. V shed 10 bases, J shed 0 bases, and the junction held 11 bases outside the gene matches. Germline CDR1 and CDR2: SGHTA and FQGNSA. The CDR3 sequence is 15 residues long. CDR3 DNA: TGTGCCATCACGAGACATACAGGGGCTAACTATGGCTACACCTTC. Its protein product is CAITRHTGANYGYTF.

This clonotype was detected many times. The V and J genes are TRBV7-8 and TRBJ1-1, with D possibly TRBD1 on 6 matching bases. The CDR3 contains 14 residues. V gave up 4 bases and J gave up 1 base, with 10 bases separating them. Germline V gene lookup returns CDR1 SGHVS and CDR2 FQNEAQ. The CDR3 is CASSYRVSNTEAFF. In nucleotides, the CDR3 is TGTGCCAGCAGCTACAGGGTTTCGAACACTGAAGCTTTCTTT.

The CDR3 coding sequence is TGTGCCAGCAGCCCTAGTAGCGGGGCAGGAGGCTACGAGCAGTACTTC. Protein product: CASSPSSGAGGYEQYF. The genes are TRBV9 and TRBJ2-7; TRBD2 matches at 8 bases. Germline V lookup: CDR1 SGDLS, CDR2 YYNGEE. The CDR3 is 16 amino acids. J gave up 3 bases and V 4 bases, and 12 bases lay outside the gene matches.